These T cell receptor beta chains were read from a single sample in a study of T cell changes during pregnancy in multiple sclerosis. The method was immunoSEQ multiplex PCR; TCRdb's version includes in-frame clones alone and lacks a portion of them. The repertoire holds about 67,000 clones, with around 90% as singletons. The input for sequencing was peripheral blood, taken after pregnancy. These receptors came from a female donor with multiple sclerosis, enrolled in a pregnancy study. Both conserved end residues are part of each CDR3. The D gene is left open where the match is weak. Some rows mark clone size as missing; the rest say once, few, many or name a class of expanded clone.

NA TRBJ2-2 NA TRBV5-1 CASSPRASSGELFF TGCGCCAGCAGCCCGAGGGCTAGCTCCGGGGAGCTGTTTTTT
NA TRBJ2-5 NA TRBV10-3 CAISSKTGQETQYF TGTGCCATCAGTTCTAAAACGGGACAAGAGACCCAGTACTTC
NA TRBJ1-5 TRBD1 TRBV19 CASGTGGTNQPQHF TGTGCCAGCGGGACAGGGGGCACCAATCAGCCCCAGCATTTT
once TRBJ2-1 TRBD1 TRBV5-1 CASSTGQEFF TGCGCCAGCAGTACGGGACAGGAGTTCTTC
once TRBJ2-7 TRBD2 TRBV5-1 CASSAGTSGYLSSYEQYF TGCGCCAGCAGCGCCGGGACTAGCGGGTACTTAAGCTCCTACGAGCAGTACTTC
NA TRBJ1-4 NA TRBV7-9 CASSFRTALNEKLFF TGTGCCAGCAGCTTCCGGACAGCACTTAATGAAAAACTGTTTTTT
once TRBJ2-2 TRBD2 TRBV4-2 CASSPKLGVAGAPGELFF TGTGCCAGCAGCCCGAAGTTAGGGGTAGCGGGAGCCCCCGGGGAGCTGTTTTTT
NA TRBJ2-3 TRBD2 TRBV11-3 CASSLRAGGPDTQYF TGTGCCAGCAGCTTACGGGCGGGAGGGCCAGATACGCAGTATTTT
NA TRBJ2-7 NA TRBV18 CASSQETGSRSSEQYF TGTGCCAGCTCACAGGAAACCGGGTCCCGTTCGTCCGAGCAGTACTTC
NA TRBJ2-1 NA TRBV7-2 CASSLEEAGAKFF TGTGCCAGCAGCTTAGAGGAAGCAGGGGCAAAGTTCTTC
NA TRBJ1-2 NA TRBV5-6 CASSLAGGSHGYTF TGTGCCAGCAGCTTGGCGGGGGGGTCCCATGGCTACACCTTC
NA TRBJ1-5 NA TRBV7-2 CASSRSGTQNQPQHF TGTGCCAGCAGCCGATCCGGGACACAAAATCAGCCCCAGCATTTT
NA TRBJ2-3 TRBD1 TRBV19 CASSDRDSHTDTQYF TGTGCCAGTAGTGACCGGGACAGCCACACAGATACGCAGTATTTT
NA TRBJ2-7 NA TRBV7-3 CASSPRVGSYEQYF TGTGCCAGCAGCCCGAGGGTGGGCAGCTACGAGCAGTACTTC
NA TRBJ2-3 TRBD2 TRBV12-5 CASALSGRGEDTQYF TGTGCTAGTGCCCTTAGCGGGAGGGGTGAAGATACGCAGTATTTT
NA TRBJ2-1 NA TRBV30 CAWKPGEGEQFF TGTGCCTGGAAACCAGGGGAAGGTGAGCAGTTCTTC
NA TRBJ2-3 NA TRBV4-1 CASSPSPRIAGALTDTQYF TGCGCCAGCAGCCCATCCCCAAGGATAGCAGGGGCACTCACAGATACGCAGTATTTT
NA TRBJ2-5 TRBD2 TRBV28 CASSLRSGKRERQETQYF TGTGCCAGCAGTTTACGTAGCGGCAAGCGGGAGCGCCAAGAGACCCAGTACTTC
NA TRBJ2-7 NA TRBV18 CASSPAQGHPYEQYF TGTGCCAGCTCACCGGCGCAAGGACATCCCTACGAGCAGTACTTC
NA TRBJ2-5 TRBD2 TRBV10-2 CASSGGAGGETQYF TGCGCCAGCAGTGGGGGGGCGGGAGGGGAGACCCAGTACTTC
NA TRBJ2-6 TRBD1 TRBV9 CASSGPGQGALAGANVLTF TGTGCCAGCAGCGGACCGGGACAGGGGGCTCTAGCTGGGGCCAACGTCCTGACTTTC
NA TRBJ1-5 TRBD1 TRBV4-2 CASSQEGGGGPSNQPQHF TGTGCCAGCAGCCAAGAAGGGGGCGGGGGGCCTAGCAATCAGCCCCAGCATTTT
NA TRBJ1-1 TRBD1 TRBV29-1 CSVYPDRVGTEAFF TGCAGCGTGTATCCGGACAGGGTGGGGACTGAAGCTTTCTTT
NA TRBJ2-6 TRBD1 TRBV10-3 CAISARQGVSGANVLTF TGTGCCATCAGTGCCCGACAGGGGGTCTCTGGGGCCAACGTCCTGACTTTC
NA TRBJ2-3 NA TRBV7-2 CASSLVHTRYDPF TGTGCCAGCAGCTTAGTGCACACTAGGTACGACCCCTTT
NA TRBJ2-5 TRBD1 TRBV5-1 CASSPGTGASETQYF TGCGCCAGCAGCCCAGGGACAGGGGCATCAGAGACCCAGTACTTC
NA TRBJ1-2 NA TRBV7-9 CASSYGTPDSHGYTF TGTGCCAGCAGCTACGGGACACCCGATTCTCATGGCTACACCTTC
NA TRBJ2-1 TRBD2 TRBV28 CASSAPSGGANEQFF TGTGCCAGCAGTGCCCCTAGCGGGGGGGCCAATGAGCAGTTCTTC
NA TRBJ1-4 NA TRBV15 CATSRDRGEKLFF TGTGCCACCAGCAGAGACAGAGGGGAAAAACTGTTTTTT
NA TRBJ1-2 NA TRBV4-2 CASSQDPRGDGYTF TGTGCCAGCAGCCAAGACCCCCGGGGGGATGGCTACACCTTC
NA TRBJ2-7 NA TRBV2 CASSESLSGTSNSYEQYF TGTGCCAGCAGTGAATCGCTTAGTGGGACTTCCAACTCCTACGAGCAGTACTTC
NA TRBJ1-5 NA TRBV2 CASSEGHSNQPQHF TGTGCCAGCAGTGAGGGACACAGCAATCAGCCCCAGCATTTT
NA TRBJ1-4 NA TRBV28 CASSFSDRPNGKLFF TGTGCCAGCAGTTTCTCGGACAGACCCAATGGGAAACTGTTTTTT
NA TRBJ1-2 TRBD1 TRBV27 CASSYEGAYGYTF TGTGCCAGCAGCTACGAGGGGGCCTATGGCTACACCTTC
NA TRBJ2-1 TRBD1 TRBV23-1 CASSQSGQGIYNEQFF TGCGCCAGCAGTCAATCGGGACAGGGGATCTACAATGAGCAGTTCTTC
NA TRBJ1-4 NA TRBV7-2 CASSLGGFSGEKLFF TGTGCCAGCAGCTTAGGGGGCTTTTCAGGGGAAAAACTGTTTTTT
NA TRBJ1-1 NA TRBV7-2 CASSPPRLATEAFF TGTGCCAGCAGCCCGCCTCGACTAGCCACTGAAGCTTTCTTT
once TRBJ2-1 NA TRBV9 CASSALTTLNEQFF TGTGCCAGCAGCGCTTTGACTACCCTCAATGAGCAGTTCTTC
NA TRBJ2-1 TRBD1 TRBV18 CASSPRDREQFF TGTGCCAGCTCACCCAGGGACAGGGAGCAGTTCTTC
NA TRBJ1-2 NA TRBV19 CASRPGRVNYGYTF TGTGCCAGTAGACCCGGCAGGGTTAACTATGGCTACACCTTC
NA TRBJ2-1 TRBD2 TRBV6-4 CASSRLAGGTYNEQFF TGTGCCAGCAGTCGACTAGCGGGAGGGACCTACAATGAGCAGTTCTTC
NA TRBJ2-7 NA TRBV20-1 CSARDTYEQYF TGCAGTGCAAGGGACACCTACGAGCAGTACTTC
once TRBJ2-7 TRBD2 TRBV5-1 CASSLEGRGKAGGTYEQYF TGCGCCAGCAGCTTGGAGGGCAGGGGAAAGGCGGGGGGGACCTACGAGCAGTACTTC
NA TRBJ2-7 TRBD1 TRBV6-1 CASRAGQGAYEQYF TGTGCCAGCAGGGCGGGACAGGGGGCCTACGAGCAGTACTTC